The 2 T cell receptor beta chains below come from one sample, sequenced in a study of blood T cell repertoires in COVID-19. TCRdb's copy holds only in-frame clones and misses some; the assay was immunoSEQ multiplex PCR. The data show some 140,000 clones, roughly 78% seen once. The sequenced material came from peripheral blood. Receptors originate from a man at least 80 years old with acute or convalescent COVID-19.

The chain joins TRBV11-3 to TRBJ2-1, with D perhaps TRBD2 (5 bases). The germline V gene has CDR1 SGHNT and CDR2 YENEEA. The V end lost 0 bases, the J end lost 8 bases, and 17 bases lay between the germline ends. This CDR3 is 16 amino acids long. The DNA of the CDR3 is TGTGCCAGCAGCTTAGATCGGGCTTCCCCCGGGGATGAGCAGTTCTTC. Protein sequence: CASSLDRASPGDEQFF.

This clone was seen a single time. This chain connects TRBV11-3 to TRBJ1-5; D gene ambiguous. Germline CDR1 is SGHNT and CDR2 is YENEEA. Deletions cut 1 base from V and 3 bases from J, with 4 bases between. CDR3 length: 13 amino acids. The CDR3 region has the DNA TGTGCCAGCAGCTTAGCAAACAATCAGCCCCAGCATTTT. This gives the protein CASSLANNQPQHF.